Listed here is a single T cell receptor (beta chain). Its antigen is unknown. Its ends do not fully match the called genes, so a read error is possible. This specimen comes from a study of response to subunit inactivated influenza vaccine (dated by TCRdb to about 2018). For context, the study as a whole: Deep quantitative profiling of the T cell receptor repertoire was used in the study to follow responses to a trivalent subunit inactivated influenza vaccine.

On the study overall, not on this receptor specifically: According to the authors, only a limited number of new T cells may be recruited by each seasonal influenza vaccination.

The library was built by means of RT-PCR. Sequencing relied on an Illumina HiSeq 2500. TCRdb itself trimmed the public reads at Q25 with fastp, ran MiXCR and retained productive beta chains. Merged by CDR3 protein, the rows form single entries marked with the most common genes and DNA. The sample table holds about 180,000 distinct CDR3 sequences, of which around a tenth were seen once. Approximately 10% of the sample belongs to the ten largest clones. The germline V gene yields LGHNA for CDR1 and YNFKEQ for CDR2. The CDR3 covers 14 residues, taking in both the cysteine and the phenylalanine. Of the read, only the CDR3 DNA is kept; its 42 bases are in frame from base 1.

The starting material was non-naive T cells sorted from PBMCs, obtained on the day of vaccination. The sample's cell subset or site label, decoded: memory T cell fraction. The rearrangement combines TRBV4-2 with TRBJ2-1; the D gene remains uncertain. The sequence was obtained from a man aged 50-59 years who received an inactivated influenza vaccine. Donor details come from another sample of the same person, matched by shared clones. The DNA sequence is TGTGCCATCAGCCCCCCCCTTCTCTACAATGAGCAGTTCTTC. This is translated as CAISPPLLYNEQFF.